Shown below are 13 T cell receptor beta chains from a single sample sequenced in a study of post-analysis software for immune sequencing data. Overall study findings and caveats: Comparison of patients with controls showed roughly five TRBV segments more frequent in patients, TRBV5-6, TRBV5-1 and TRBV20-1 among them.

What these receptors recognize is not known. cDNA libraries for TCR beta contained unique molecular identifiers. TCRdb re-called the PCR reads through MiXCR, storing one row per CDR3 protein. This sample carries more than 500,000 distinct CDR3 sequences, 30% to 40% of them seen once, and the ten largest clones take approximately 6%. The specimen was blood. These receptor sequences come from a girl aged 2 to 17 with multiple sclerosis.

The J gene is TRBJ2-7, the V gene TRBV3-1; D unresolved. V gave up 3 bases and J gave up 5 bases, with 2 bases separating them. The length of the CDR3 is 10 residues. CDR1 is LGHDT, CDR2 YNNKEL, per germline (reference sequence). CDR3 nucleotides: TGTGCCAGCAGCCAGCACGAGCAGTACTTC. Translated: CASSQHEQYF.

The gene calls are TRBV4-1 and TRBJ2-7; D tentatively fits TRBD1 or TRBD2 (6 bases each). V was trimmed by 2 bases and J by 3 bases, leaving 20 bases between them. This CDR3 region has 17 residues. Germline V gives CDR1 MGHRA, CDR2 YSYEKL. CDR3 residues: CASSQIQGGLTGYEQYF. The CDR3, as DNA: TGCGCCAGCAGCCAAATCCAAGGGGGGCTAACAGGCTACGAGCAGTACTTC.

The chain's CDR3 is CASSLEGWGTEAFF. The CDR3 DNA reads as TGTGCCAGCAGCTTAGAGGGTTGGGGCACTGAAGCTTTCTTT. J is TRBJ1-1 and V is TRBV7-2, with D unresolved. V lost 1 base to trimming and J lost 4 bases, with 10 bases between them. CDR1 is SGHTA, CDR2 FQGNSA, per germline. This CDR3 is built from 14 residues.

The chain uses TRBV15 and TRBJ2-7, with 7 nucleotides matching TRBD2. This CDR3 is built from 16 residues. Germline V gene lookup returns CDR1 LNHNV and CDR2 YYDKDF (reference sequence). V shed 0 bases, J shed 2 bases, and the junction held 7 bases outside the gene matches. The CDR3 nucleotides read TGTGCCACCAGCAGAGATCGGGCTAGCGGAACCTACGAGCAGTACTTC. It is translated as CATSRDRASGTYEQYF. The variable domain in full, with the rest retrieved from reference TRBV15 and TRBJ2-7, is DAMVIQNPRYQVTQFGKPVTLSCSQTLNHNVMYWYQQKSSQAPKLLFHYYDKDFNNEADTPDNFQSRRPNTSFCFLDIRSPGLGDTAMYLCATSRDRASGTYEQYFGPGTRLTVT.

This clonotype was counted only a few times. The chain links TRBV6-1 to TRBJ1-1; D is uncertain. This CDR3 spans 13 amino acids. The V end was cut by 7 bases, the J end by 3 bases, with 12 bases between. From germline, CDR1 is MNHNS and CDR2 SASEGT. The CDR3 DNA sequence: TGTGCCAGCACCCAAATAGTGTACACTGAAGCTTTCTTT. Amino acids: CASTQIVYTEAFF.

This clonotype came up a few times. V is TRBV20-1 and J is TRBJ2-1, with 10 positions matching TRBD2. The CDR3 sequence is 16 residues long. The ends lost 0 bases at V and 6 bases at J; junction bases unmatched: 8. In germline, CDR1 is DFQATT, CDR2 SNEGSKA (reference sequence). The CDR3 bases are TGCAGTGCTAGAGACAGTAGCGGGGGGAATTGCAATGAGCAGTTCTTC. Amino acid sequence: CSARDSSGGNCNEQFF.

CDR3 sequence (DNA): TGTGCCAGCAGTCCCGTGGACGGAAAAAACGGCTACACCTTC. Translated: CASSPVDGKNGYTF. The V and J genes are TRBV28 and TRBJ1-2; unclear D gene. V was shortened by 5 bases and J by 8 bases, with 18 bases between the two germline ends. Germline CDR1 and CDR2: MDHEN and SYDVKM. This CDR3 is 14 amino acids long.

Ten or more counts support this clonotype. The V and J genes are TRBV19 and TRBJ1-2; 7 bases line up with TRBD1. There are 12 residues in the CDR3. Germline assignment: CDR1 LNHDA and CDR2 SQIVND (reference sequence). Trimming took 3 bases from V and 10 from J; bases not matched to a gene: 5. The CDR3 protein is CASSISDRAYTF. The DNA of the CDR3 is TGTGCCAGTAGTATTTCCGACAGGGCCTACACCTTC.

This clonotype appeared a few times. The chain joins TRBV7-2 to TRBJ1-5; TRBD1 aligns across 7 bases. The CDR3 spans 17 residues. The germline V gene encodes CDR1 SGHTA and CDR2 FQGNSA. V was clipped by 8 bases and J by 5 bases; unmatched bases: 18. CDR3 sequence (DNA): TGTGCCAGCGGCCCCCTTAATCGACAGGGACTTTATCAGCCCCAGCATTTT. It codes for CASGPLNRQGLYQPQHF.

Regarding this clonotype: One junction end does not reproduce the germline sequence, and a read error may be involved. CDR3 bases: TGTACCAGCAGCCTCCTTGGGGGCTACAATGAGCAGTTCTTC. Translated, it gives CTSSLLGGYNEQFF. The chain joins TRBV7-3 to TRBJ2-1; either TRBD1 or TRBD2 may supply D (5 bases each). This CDR3 is 14 amino acids long. Germline V CDR1 and CDR2: SGHTA, FQGTGA.

This chain connects TRBV7-9 to TRBJ2-1; D is ambiguous. The CDR3 consists of 13 residues. The V and J ends lost 0 bases and 8 bases respectively, with 8 bases between them. Germline loops: CDR1 SEHNR, CDR2 FQNEAQ (reference sequence). CDR3 residues: CASSLAEVDEQFF. CDR3 nucleotide sequence: TGTGCCAGCAGCTTAGCAGAGGTTGATGAGCAGTTCTTC. Full variable domain (missing parts from reference TRBV7-9 and TRBJ2-1): DTGVSQNPRHKITKRGQNVTFRCDPISEHNRLYWYRQTLGQGPEFLTYFQNEAQLEKSRLLSDRFSAERPKGSFSTLEIQRTEQGDSAMYLCASSLAEVDEQFFGPGTRLTVL.

This clonotype showed up just a few times. J is TRBJ2-7 and V is TRBV27; 7 nucleotides line up with TRBD1. The CDR3 runs 14 residues. Germline trimming cut 6 bases from V and 2 bases from J; bases unmatched to any gene: 7. Germline CDR1 is MNHEY and CDR2 is SMNVEV (reference sequence). The CDR3 region has the DNA TGTGCCAGCAGGAAGACAGGGAATACCTACGAGCAGTACTTC. Translating it yields CASRKTGNTYEQYF.

J is TRBJ2-1 and V is TRBV10-3; possibly TRBD2 for D (5 bases). The CDR3 has 15 amino acids. Germline CDR1 and CDR2: ENHRY and SYGVKD. Trimming removed 6 bases at V and 6 bases at J, with 18 bases between. DNA of the CDR3: TGTGCCATCAGCATGCTCGCCGGGAAAGGCAATGAGCAGTTCTTC. This codes for CAISMLAGKGNEQFF.